Following are 19 T cell receptor beta chains from one sample sequenced in a study of T-cell memory formation after mild COVID-19. TCRdb ran MiXCR on the 5' RACE reads and lists one entry per CDR3 protein. The sample carries around 300,000 distinct CDR3 sequences, roughly an eighth recorded once. Sequenced sample: PBMCs or a T cell subset sorted from them (not recorded which). The origin of the receptors is a man younger than 35 who had mild COVID-19 (a few samples of this study predate the infection). Cell type and time point are not known.

There are a few counts of this clonotype. The CDR3 DNA reads as TGCAGTGTTGAGGGAGGTTCCTACGAGCAGTACTTC. It yields the protein CSVEGGSYEQYF. The V and J genes are TRBV20-1 and TRBJ2-7; D possibly corresponds to TRBD2 (6 bases). Germline lookup yields CDR1 DFQATT and CDR2 SNEGSKA (reference sequence). Trimming took off 7 bases at V and 1 base at J, with 11 bases between the two ends. The CDR3 runs to 12 residues.

V gene TRBV20-1 combines with J gene TRBJ2-3; 9 nucleotides match TRBD1. Germline V gene lookup returns CDR1 DFQATT and CDR2 SNEGSKA (reference sequence). With 5 bases clipped from V and 3 bases from J, the junction kept 12 bases outside the gene matches. This CDR3 has 16 amino acids. The CDR3 coding sequence is TGCAGTGCTCGACCCTGGACAGGGGATAGAACAGATACGCAGTATTTT. This codes for CSARPWTGDRTDTQYF.

This clonotype was found a few times. The gene calls are TRBV10-3 and TRBJ1-2; a possible D gene is TRBD1 (6 bases). The CDR3 extends over 16 amino acids. Trimming took off 2 bases at V and 4 bases at J, with 17 bases between the two ends. In germline, CDR1 is ENHRY, CDR2 SYGVKD. The CDR3 DNA sequence: TGTGCCATCAGTGAGCAAATGGGGGCCGCTAGCTATGGCTACACCTTC. It codes for CAISEQMGAASYGYTF.

A few counts support this clonotype. V usage is TRBV7-8 and J usage is TRBJ1-1; TRBD1 matches at 8 bases. Trimming cost V 5 bases and J 11 bases; bases outside gene matches: 4. The CDR3 loop spans 11 amino acids. Per the germline V gene, CDR1 is SGHVS and CDR2 is FQNEAQ. CDR3 sequence reads: CASSPDRVAFF. CDR3 bases: TGTGCCAGCAGCCCGGACAGGGTGGCTTTCTTT.

The chain links TRBV30 to TRBJ1-5; D is unresolved. V lost 5 bases, J lost 5 bases, and 10 bases lay in between. The CDR3 spans 12 residues. CDR1 and CDR2 (germline): GTSNPN, SVGIG (reference sequence). CDR3 sequence reads: CAWDRGDQPQHF. Here the CDR3 DNA reads TGTGCCTGGGATCGGGGTGATCAGCCCCAGCATTTT.

This clonotype was counted at least ten times. V is TRBV4-1 and J is TRBJ2-5; a weak D match, TRBD2 (5 bases). This CDR3 contains 18 residues. V was pared by 3 bases and J by 4 bases, with 24 bases between. Germline V gene data show CDR1 as MGHRA and CDR2 as YSYEKL. DNA of the CDR3: TGCGCCAGCAGCCATCTCCTGCGGGCCCCTGGGTATTTAGAGACCCAGTACTTC. Translation: CASSHLLRAPGYLETQYF.

This clonotype was detected a few times. The genes are TRBV5-1 and TRBJ2-5, with D maybe TRBD1 (6 bases). The germline V and J ends were trimmed by 1 base and 3 bases, with 10 bases remaining between them. This CDR3 contains 14 residues. The germline gives CDR1 SGHRS, CDR2 YFSETQ. The CDR3 DNA is TGCGCCAGCAGCTTGCAGGGGCGCGAAGAGACCCAGTACTTC. This sequence encodes CASSLQGREETQYF. Full variable domain (outside the CDR3, taken from reference TRBV5-1 and TRBJ2-5): KAGVTQTPRYLIKTRGQQVTLSCSPISGHRSVSWYQQTPGQGLQFLFEYFSETQRNKGNFPGRFSGRQFSNSRSEMNVSTLELGDSALYLCASSLQGREETQYFGPGTRLLVL.

This chain joins TRBV10-3 and TRBJ2-7; TRBD1 aligns across 8 bases. J lost 2 bases, V lost 10 bases, and 7 bases had no gene match. Germline lookup yields CDR1 ENHRY and CDR2 SYGVKD. The CDR3 covers 13 residues. The CDR3 DNA follows: TGTGCCACCGCGACAGGGGAGGCCTACGAGCAGTACTTC. Amino acids: CATATGEAYEQYF.

In regard to this clonotype: A much larger clone lies one base from this, so it may be a read error. The V gene is TRBV4-1, the J gene TRBJ2-1; D might be TRBD1 or TRBD2, each matching 5 bases. The germline V gene has CDR1 MGHRA and CDR2 YSYEKL. The CDR3 runs to 12 residues. CDR3 in DNA: TGCGCCAGCAGGGGAAGGAGCAGGGAGCAGTTATTC. Amino acids: CASRGRSREQLF.

This clonotype was detected only a few times. V and J are TRBV9 and TRBJ2-1, with TRBD1 matching over 9 bases. From germline, CDR1 is SGDLS and CDR2 YYNGEE. V lost 4 bases, J lost 7 bases, and 6 bases stayed unmatched. This CDR3 has 14 amino acids. In DNA form, the CDR3 reads TGTGCCAGCAGCTTCCGGGACAGGGTAAATGAGCAGTTCTTC. Amino acids: CASSFRDRVNEQFF.

This clonotype came up a few times. The gene calls are TRBV9 and TRBJ2-2; no clear D gene. CDR3 size: 12 residues. Germline V gene sequence: CDR1 SGDLS, CDR2 YYNGEE. The ends were cut back, 3 bases at V and 8 bases at J, with 8 bases in the middle. The CDR3 loop reads CASSAPRGELFF. DNA of the CDR3: TGTGCCAGCAGCGCCCCTCGGGGGGAGCTGTTTTTT.

The chain uses TRBV23-1 and TRBJ1-6; D is unclear. TRBV23-1 falls under the ORF class, with uncertain function. The V gene lost 4 bases and the J gene lost 0 bases, with 10 bases spanning the gap. CDR3 length: 16 amino acids. The CDR3 DNA sequence: TGCGCCAGCAGTCGGATACAGAGCTCCTATAATTCACCCCTCCACTTT. As protein: CASSRIQSSYNSPLHF.

In this sample, this clonotype turned up many times. This sequence joins TRBV7-3 and TRBJ2-5, with D perhaps matching TRBD1 or TRBD2 (5 bases each). The CDR3 contains 14 residues. V lost 3 bases, J lost 3 bases, and 11 bases lay in between. Germline loops: CDR1 SGHTA, CDR2 FQGTGA. The CDR3 DNA reads TGTGCCAGCAGCTTGACCGGGGCCGAAGAGACCCAGTACTTC. Translation gives CASSLTGAEETQYF.

At least ten counts were recorded for this clonotype. V and J are TRBV5-1 and TRBJ2-2; 10 bases fit TRBD2. V trimming: 3 bases; J trimming: 6 bases; junction bases outside the gene matches: 11. CDR3 length: 17 amino acids. The V gene's germline CDR1 is SGHRS and CDR2 YFSETQ. CDR3 amino acids: CASSSQLAGRLAGELFF. The CDR3 bases are TGCGCCAGCAGCTCACAACTAGCGGGGAGGTTGGCCGGGGAGCTGTTTTTT. Supplemented by reference TRBV5-1 and TRBJ2-2, the full variable domain reads KAGVTQTPRYLIKTRGQQVTLSCSPISGHRSVSWYQQTPGQGLQFLFEYFSETQRNKGNFPGRFSGRQFSNSRSEMNVSTLELGDSALYLCASSSQLAGRLAGELFFGEGSRLTVL.

V gene TRBV7-6 combines with J gene TRBJ2-3; 8 nucleotides agree with TRBD1. CDR3 length: 22 amino acids. J was trimmed by 7 bases and V by 5 bases; bases with no gene match: 32. Germline V gene lookup returns CDR1 SGHVS and CDR2 FNYEAQ. DNA for the CDR3: TGTGCCAGCAGCGCATCTTCCCCCTGGACAGGGATGGTGTCGAGGTTGGGCAATACGCAGTATTTT. Residues: CASSASSPWTGMVSRLGNTQYF. The full variable domain, in which reference TRBV7-6 and TRBJ2-3 provide the parts outside the CDR3, is GAGVSQSPRYKVTKRGQDVALRCDPISGHVSLYWYRQALGQGPEFLTYFNYEAQQDKSGLPNDRFSAERPEGSISTLTIQRTEQRDSAMYRCASSASSPWTGMVSRLGNTQYFGPGTRLTVL.

This clonotype was seen more than once but under ten times. The chain combines TRBV28 with TRBJ1-5; D may be TRBD1 (6 bases). This CDR3 contains 14 residues. Germline CDR1 reads MDHEN; CDR2 reads SYDVKM. V was shortened by 6 bases and J by 11 bases, with 20 bases between the two germline ends. CDR3 bases: TGTGCCAGCAGGCGAGGGACACCAGTAGGAGCCCAGCATTTT. It yields the protein CASRRGTPVGAQHF. Full variable domain (missing parts from reference TRBV28 and TRBJ1-5): DVKVTQSSRYLVKRTGEKVFLECVQDMDHENMFWYRQDPGLGLRLIYFSYDVKMKEKGDIPEGYSVSREKKERFSLILESASTNQTSMYLCASRRGTPVGAQHFGDGTRLSIL.

This clonotype was counted at least ten times. The V call is TRBV12-3 or TRBV12-4, the J call TRBJ2-2; D call uncertain. This CDR3 is 16 amino acids long. Deletions cut 3 bases from V and 0 bases from J, with 11 bases between. The DNA for the CDR3 is TGTGCCAGCAGTTTTGGTAGGGTTACGAACACCGGGGAGCTGTTTTTT. Residues: CASSFGRVTNTGELFF.

The table lists this clonotype with a few counts. This chain joins TRBV14 and TRBJ2-7; tentative D call: TRBD2 (6 bases). There are 14 residues in the CDR3. Germline V lookup: CDR1 SGHDN, CDR2 FVKESK. Trimming pared 4 bases from V and 1 base from J, leaving 11 bases between. The CDR3 loop is CASSPEGFSYEQYF. In DNA, the CDR3 is TGTGCCAGCAGCCCGGAGGGCTTTTCCTACGAGCAGTACTTC.

The J gene is TRBJ2-2, the V gene TRBV7-9; the D gene could be TRBD1 or TRBD2 (5 bases each). The germline V gene encodes CDR1 SEHNR and CDR2 FQNEAQ (reference sequence). Trimming cost V 4 bases and J 5 bases, with 5 bases left between them. This CDR3 is 12 amino acids long. CDR3 residues: CASSWGTGELFF. The CDR3 bases are TGTGCCAGCAGCTGGGGGACCGGGGAGCTGTTTTTT.